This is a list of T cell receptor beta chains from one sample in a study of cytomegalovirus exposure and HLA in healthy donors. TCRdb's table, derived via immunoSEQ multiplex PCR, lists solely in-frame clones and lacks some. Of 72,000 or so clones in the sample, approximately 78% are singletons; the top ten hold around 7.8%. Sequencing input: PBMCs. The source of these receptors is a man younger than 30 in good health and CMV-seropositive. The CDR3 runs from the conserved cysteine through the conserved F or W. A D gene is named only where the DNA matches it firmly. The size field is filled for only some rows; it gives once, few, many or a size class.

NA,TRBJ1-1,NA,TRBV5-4,CASSPLASGLNTEAFF,TGTGCCAGCAGCCCCCTGGCGTCAGGCCTGAACACTGAAGCTTTCTTT
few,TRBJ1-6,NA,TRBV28,CASTWAGERGSPLHF,TGTGCCAGCACGTGGGCAGGGGAAAGGGGTTCACCCCTCCACTTT
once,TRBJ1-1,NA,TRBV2,CASSIEGNTEAFF,TGTGCCAGCAGTATCGAGGGGAACACTGAAGCTTTCTTT
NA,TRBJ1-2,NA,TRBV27,CASSFGLNYGYTF,TGTGCCAGCAGTTTCGGGTTGAACTATGGCTACACCTTC
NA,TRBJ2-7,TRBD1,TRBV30,CAWTGGTGGSYEQYF,TGTGCCTGGACTGGAGGGACAGGGGGCTCCTACGAGCAGTACTTC
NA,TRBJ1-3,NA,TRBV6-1,CASGAASFGNTIYF,TGTGCCAGCGGGGCAGCGAGCTTTGGAAACACCATATATTTT
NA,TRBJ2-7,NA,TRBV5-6,CASSRGAGGREQYF,TGTGCCAGCAGCCGGGGGGCCGGGGGGCGCGAGCAGTACTTC
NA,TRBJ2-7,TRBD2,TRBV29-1,CSVAGGEEYEQYF,TGCAGCGTTGCGGGGGGGGAGGAATACGAGCAGTACTTC
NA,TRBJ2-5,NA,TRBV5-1,CASSLGIADGETQYF,TGCGCCAGCAGCTTGGGGATAGCGGACGGTGAGACCCAGTACTTC
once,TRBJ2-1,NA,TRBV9,CASSVGATLRAWEQFF,TGTGCCAGCAGCGTCGGTGCCACCCTCCGCGCGTGGGAGCAGTTCTTC
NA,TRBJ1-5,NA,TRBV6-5,CASSPGGQPQHF,TGTGCCAGCAGCCCCGGAGGGCAGCCCCAGCATTTT
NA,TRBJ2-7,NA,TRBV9,CASSSSGTSDEQYF,TGTGCCAGCAGCTCCTCCGGGACAAGCGACGAGCAGTACTTC
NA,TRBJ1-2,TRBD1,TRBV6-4,CASSSGTGVNYGYTF,TGTGCCAGCAGTAGTGGGACAGGGGTGAACTATGGCTACACCTTC
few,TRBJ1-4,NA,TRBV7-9,CASSALQGGSEKLFF,TGTGCCAGCAGCGCCCTACAGGGAGGGAGTGAAAAACTGTTTTTT
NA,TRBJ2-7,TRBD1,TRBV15,CATSTGTGSGEQYF,TGTGCCACCAGCACCGGGACAGGTAGTGGCGAGCAGTACTTC
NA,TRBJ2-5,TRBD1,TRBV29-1,CSVRNWDRQETQYF,TGCAGCGTTCGCAATTGGGACAGGCAAGAGACCCAGTACTTC
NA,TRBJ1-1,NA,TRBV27,CASSLSTSGETEAFF,TGTGCCAGCAGTTTATCCACGTCCGGGGAAACTGAAGCTTTCTTT
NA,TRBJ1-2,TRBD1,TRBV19,CASTWDRDYGYTF,TGTGCCAGTACCTGGGACAGGGACTATGGCTACACCTTC
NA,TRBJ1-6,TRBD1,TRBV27,CASSLGRGDSPLHF,TGTGCCAGCAGTTTAGGCAGGGGGGACTCACCCCTCCACTTT
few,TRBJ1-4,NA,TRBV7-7,CASCEGQRITTNEKLFF,TGTGCCAGCTGTGAGGGACAAAGAATCACAACTAATGAAAAACTGTTTTTT